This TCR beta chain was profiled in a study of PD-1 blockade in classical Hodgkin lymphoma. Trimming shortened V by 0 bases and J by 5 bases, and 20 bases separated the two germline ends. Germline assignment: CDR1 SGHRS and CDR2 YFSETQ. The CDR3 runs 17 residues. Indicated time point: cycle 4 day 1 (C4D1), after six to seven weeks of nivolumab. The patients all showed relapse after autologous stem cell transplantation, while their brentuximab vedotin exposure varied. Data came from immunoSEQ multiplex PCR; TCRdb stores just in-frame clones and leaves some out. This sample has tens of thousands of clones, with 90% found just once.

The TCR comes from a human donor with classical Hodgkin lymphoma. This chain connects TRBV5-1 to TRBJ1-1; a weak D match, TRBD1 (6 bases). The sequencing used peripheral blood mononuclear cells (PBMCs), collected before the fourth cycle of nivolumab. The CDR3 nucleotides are TGCGCCAGCAGCTTGGTGAATACAGGGATATTTGGGACTGAAGCTTTCTTT. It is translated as CASSLVNTGIFGTEAFF.